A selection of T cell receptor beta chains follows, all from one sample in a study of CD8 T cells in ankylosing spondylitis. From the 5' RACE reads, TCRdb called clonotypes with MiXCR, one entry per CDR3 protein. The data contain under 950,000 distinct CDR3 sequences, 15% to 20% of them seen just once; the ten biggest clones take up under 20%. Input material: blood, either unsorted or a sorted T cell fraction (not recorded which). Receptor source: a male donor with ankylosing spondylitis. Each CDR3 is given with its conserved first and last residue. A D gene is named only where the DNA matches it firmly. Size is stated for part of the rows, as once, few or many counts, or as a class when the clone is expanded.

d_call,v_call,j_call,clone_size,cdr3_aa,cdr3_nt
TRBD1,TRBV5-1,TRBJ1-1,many,CASSTDRGAFF,TGCGCCAGCAGCACCGACAGGGGAGCTTTCTTT
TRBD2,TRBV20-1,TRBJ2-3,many,CSARAGPGLAVTDTQYF,TGCAGTGCTAGAGCCGGGCCGGGACTAGCGGTCACAGATACGCAGTATTTT
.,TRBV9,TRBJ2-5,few,CASCEGGGNQETQYF,TGTGCCAGCTGTGAAGGGGGGGGTAATCAAGAGACCCAGTACTTC
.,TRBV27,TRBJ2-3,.,CASSLLAQRGTDTQYF,TGTGCCAGCAGTTTATTGGCCCAAAGGGGCACAGATACGCAGTATTTT
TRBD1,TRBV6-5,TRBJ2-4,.,CASTARDSKNIQYF,TGTGCCAGCACCGCCCGGGACAGCAAAAACATTCAGTACTTC
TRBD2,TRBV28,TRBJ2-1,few,CASRGTSGIYNEQFF,TGTGCCAGCAGAGGGACTAGCGGGATCTACAATGAGCAGTTCTTC
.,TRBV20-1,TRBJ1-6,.,CSARPRVDSPLHF,TGCAGTGCTAGGCCCAGGGTTGATTCACCCCTCCACTTT
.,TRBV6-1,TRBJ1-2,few,CASNPGLGSDGYTF,TGTGCCAGCAACCCGGGCCTCGGATCTGATGGCTACACCTTC
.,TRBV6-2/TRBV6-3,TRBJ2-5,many,CASSLGSEGGETQYF,TGTGCCAGCAGTTTGGGTTCGGAGGGGGGAGAGACCCAGTACTTC
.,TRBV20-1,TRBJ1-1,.,CSAQKLGGWTEAFF,TGCAGTGCTCAGAAGCTCGGGGGGTGGACTGAAGCTTTCTTT
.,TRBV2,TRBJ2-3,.,CASSAGGARTDTQYF,TGTGCCAGCAGTGCCGGCGGGGCTCGCACAGATACGCAGTATTTT
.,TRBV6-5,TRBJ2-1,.,CASSYSPDYSPEQFF,TGTGCCAGCAGTTACTCACCGGACTACTCGCCTGAGCAGTTCTTC
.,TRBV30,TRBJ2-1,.,CAWNWGSYEQFF,TGTGCCTGGAATTGGGGTTCGTATGAGCAGTTCTTC
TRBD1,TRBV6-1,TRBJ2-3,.,CASEDTGGDTDTQYF,TGTGCCAGCGAGGACACAGGGGGAGACACAGATACGCAGTATTTT
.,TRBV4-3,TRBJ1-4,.,CASSQGTGQKNEKLFF,TGCGCCAGCAGCCAAGGAACCGGACAGAAGAATGAAAAACTGTTTTTT
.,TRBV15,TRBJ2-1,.,CATSRGGVRGQFF,TGTGCCACCAGCAGAGGCGGGGTAAGGGGGCAGTTCTTC
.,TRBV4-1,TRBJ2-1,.,CASSQDGQNEQFF,TGCGCCAGCAGCCAAGATGGGCAAAACGAGCAGTTCTTC
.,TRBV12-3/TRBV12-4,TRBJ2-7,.,CASSFLGTYEQYF,TGTGCCAGCAGTTTCTTAGGGACCTACGAGCAGTACTTC
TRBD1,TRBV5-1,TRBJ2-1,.,CASSRGTGGSKESYNEQFF,TGCGCCAGCAGCAGGGGGACAGGGGGGTCCAAAGAGTCCTACAATGAGCAGTTCTTC
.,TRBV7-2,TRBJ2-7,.,CASSSYGQNYEQYF,TGTGCCAGCAGCTCCTATGGACAGAACTACGAGCAGTACTTC
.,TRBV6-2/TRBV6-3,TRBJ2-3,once,CASSIPGLFGDTQYF,TGTGCCAGCAGTATACCGGGACTCTTCGGCGATACGCAGTATTTT
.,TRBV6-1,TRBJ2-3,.,CASTPWAGNTQYF,TGTGCCAGCACCCCCTGGGCTGGAAATACGCAGTATTTT
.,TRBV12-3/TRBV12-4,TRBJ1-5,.,CASSEEGGRGRQPQHF,TGTGCCAGCAGCGAGGAGGGAGGGAGGGGACGTCAGCCCCAGCATTTT
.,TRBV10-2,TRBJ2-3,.,CASCNREDTQYF,TGCGCCAGCTGCAACAGGGAAGATACGCAGTATTTT
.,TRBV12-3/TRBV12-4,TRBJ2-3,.,CASSLGDGSLFPDTQYF,TGTGCCAGCAGTTTGGGGGATGGTTCCTTGTTTCCGGATACGCAGTATTTT
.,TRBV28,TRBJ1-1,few,CASSLQATGAFF,TGTGCCAGCAGTTTACAAGCTACTGGTGCTTTCTTT
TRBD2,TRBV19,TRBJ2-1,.,CASSPLREIYNEQFF,TGTGCCAGTAGCCCTTTGCGGGAGATATACAATGAGCAGTTCTTC
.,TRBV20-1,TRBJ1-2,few,CSAREEGYYGYTF,TGCAGTGCTAGAGAGGAGGGATACTATGGCTACACCTTC
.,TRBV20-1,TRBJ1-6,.,CSAITRVPYNSPLHF,TGCAGTGCTATAACCAGGGTCCCCTATAATTCACCCCTCCACTTT